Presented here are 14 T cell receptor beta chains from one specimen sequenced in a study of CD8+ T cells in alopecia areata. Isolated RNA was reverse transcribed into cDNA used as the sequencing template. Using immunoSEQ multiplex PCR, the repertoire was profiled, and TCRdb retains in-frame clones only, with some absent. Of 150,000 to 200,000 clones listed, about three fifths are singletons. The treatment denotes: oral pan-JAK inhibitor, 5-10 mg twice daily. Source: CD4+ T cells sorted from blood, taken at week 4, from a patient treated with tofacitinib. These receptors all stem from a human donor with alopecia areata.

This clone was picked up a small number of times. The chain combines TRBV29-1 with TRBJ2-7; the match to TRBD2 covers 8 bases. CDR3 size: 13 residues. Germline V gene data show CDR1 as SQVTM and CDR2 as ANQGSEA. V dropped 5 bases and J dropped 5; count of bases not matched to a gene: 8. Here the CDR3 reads CSVRAGGMNEQYF. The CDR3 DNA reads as TGCAGCGTTCGGGCGGGGGGAATGAACGAGCAGTACTTC.

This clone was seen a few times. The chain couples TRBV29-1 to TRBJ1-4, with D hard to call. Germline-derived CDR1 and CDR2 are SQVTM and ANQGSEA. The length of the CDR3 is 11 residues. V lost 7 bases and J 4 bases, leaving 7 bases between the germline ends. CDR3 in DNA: TGCAGCGGGAGGTATAATGAAAAACTGTTTTTT. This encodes CSGRYNEKLFF.

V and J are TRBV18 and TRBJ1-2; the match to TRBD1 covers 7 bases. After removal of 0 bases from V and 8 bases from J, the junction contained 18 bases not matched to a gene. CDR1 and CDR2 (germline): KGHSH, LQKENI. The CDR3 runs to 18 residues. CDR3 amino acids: CASSPPGGQVNMVGGYTF. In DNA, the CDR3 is TGTGCCAGCTCACCACCTGGAGGACAGGTCAACATGGTAGGAGGCTACACCTTC.

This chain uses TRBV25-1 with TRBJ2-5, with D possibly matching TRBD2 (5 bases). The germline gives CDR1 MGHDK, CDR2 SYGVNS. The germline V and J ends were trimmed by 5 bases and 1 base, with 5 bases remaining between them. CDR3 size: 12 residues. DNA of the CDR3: TGTGCCAGCAGTCGGGGCCAAGAGACCCAGTACTTC. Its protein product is CASSRGQETQYF.

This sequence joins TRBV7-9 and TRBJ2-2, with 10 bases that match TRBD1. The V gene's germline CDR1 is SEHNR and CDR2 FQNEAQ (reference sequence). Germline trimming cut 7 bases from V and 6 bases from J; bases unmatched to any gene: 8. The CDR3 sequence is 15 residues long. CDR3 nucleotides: TGTGCCAGCACCCTCGGGACAGGGGTTGCCGGGGAGCTGTTTTTT. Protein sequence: CASTLGTGVAGELFF.

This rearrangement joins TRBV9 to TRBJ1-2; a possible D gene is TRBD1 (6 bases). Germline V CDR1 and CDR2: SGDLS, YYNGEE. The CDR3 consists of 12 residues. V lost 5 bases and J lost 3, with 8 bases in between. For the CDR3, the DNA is TGTGCCAGCAGGGACAGTCACTATGGCTACACCTTC. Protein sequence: CASRDSHYGYTF.

The CDR3 coding sequence is TGTGCCAGCAGTTACGGCCCGGCGAACACTGAAGCTTTCTTT. Translation: CASSYGPANTEAFF. V gene TRBV6-6 combines with J gene TRBJ1-1; D call uncertain. CDR1 and CDR2 (germline): MNHNY, SVGAGI (reference sequence). This CDR3 region has 14 residues. The V end lost 2 bases, the J end lost 1 base, and 8 bases lay between the germline ends.

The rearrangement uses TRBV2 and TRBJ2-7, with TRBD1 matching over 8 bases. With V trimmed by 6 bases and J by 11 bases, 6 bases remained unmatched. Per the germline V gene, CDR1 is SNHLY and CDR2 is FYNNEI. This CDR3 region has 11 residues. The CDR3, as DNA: TGTGCCAGCAGATACAGGGGGAGAAAGTACTTC. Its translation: CASRYRGRKYF. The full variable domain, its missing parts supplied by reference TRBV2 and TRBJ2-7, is EPEVTQTPSHQVTQMGQEVILRCVPISNHLYFYWYRQILGQKVEFLVSFYNNEISEKSEIFDDQFSVERPDGSNFTLKIRSTKLEDSAMYFCASRYRGRKYFGPGTRLTVT.

CDR3 in amino acids: CAWSAQGTGQPQHF. The CDR3 DNA is TGTGCCTGGAGTGCTCAGGGGACAGGTCAGCCCCAGCATTTT. This sequence joins TRBV30 and TRBJ1-5, with 8 bases aligning to TRBD1. This CDR3 is built from 14 residues. The V gene's germline CDR1 is GTSNPN and CDR2 SVGIG (reference sequence). V trimming: 1 base; J trimming: 6 bases; junction bases outside the gene matches: 5. Drawing the rest from reference TRBV30 and TRBJ1-5, the complete variable domain is SQTIHQWPATLVQPVGSPLSLECTVEGTSNPNLYWYRQAAGRGLQLLFYSVGIGQISSEVPQNLSASRPQDRQFILSSKKLLLSDSGFYLCAWSAQGTGQPQHFGDGTRLSIL.

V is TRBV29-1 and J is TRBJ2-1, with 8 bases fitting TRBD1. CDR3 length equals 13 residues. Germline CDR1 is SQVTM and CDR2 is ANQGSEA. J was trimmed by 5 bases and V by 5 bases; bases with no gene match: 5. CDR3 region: CSVSGTGHNEQFF. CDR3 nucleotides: TGCAGCGTTTCCGGGACAGGTCACAATGAGCAGTTCTTC.

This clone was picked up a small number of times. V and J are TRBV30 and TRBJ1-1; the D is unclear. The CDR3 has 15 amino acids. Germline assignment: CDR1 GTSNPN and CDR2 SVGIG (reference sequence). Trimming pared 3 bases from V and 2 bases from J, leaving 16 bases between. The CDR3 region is CAWRGGSLINTEAFF. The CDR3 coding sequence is TGTGCCTGGAGAGGCGGCTCCCTAATAAACACTGAAGCTTTCTTT.

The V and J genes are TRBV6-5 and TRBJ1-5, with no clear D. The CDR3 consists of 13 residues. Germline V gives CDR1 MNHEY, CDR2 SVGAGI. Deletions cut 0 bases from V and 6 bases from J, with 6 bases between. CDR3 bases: TGTGCCAGCAGTTACTCAAAGGGTCAGCCCCAGCATTTT. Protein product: CASSYSKGQPQHF.

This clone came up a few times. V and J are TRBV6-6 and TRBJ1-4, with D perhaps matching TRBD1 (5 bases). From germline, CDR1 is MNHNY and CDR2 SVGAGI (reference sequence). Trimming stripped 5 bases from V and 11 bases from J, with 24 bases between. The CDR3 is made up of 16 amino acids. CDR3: CASSTRMGGDLGKLFF. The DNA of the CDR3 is TGTGCCAGCAGTACCCGAATGGGCGGGGACTTGGGGAAACTGTTTTTT.

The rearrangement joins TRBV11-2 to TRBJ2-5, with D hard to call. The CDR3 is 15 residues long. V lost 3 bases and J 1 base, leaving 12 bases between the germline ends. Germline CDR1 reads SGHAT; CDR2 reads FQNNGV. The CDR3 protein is CASSLPYRVQETQYF. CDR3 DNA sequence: TGTGCCAGCAGCTTGCCCTATCGGGTCCAAGAGACCCAGTACTTC.